What follows are 14 T cell receptor beta chains derived from one specimen sequenced in a study of CD8 T cells in Susac syndrome. Reverse transcription used about 0.45 to 1 ug RNA and random hexamers. TCRdb re-called the immunoSEQ multiplex PCR reads through MiXCR, storing one row per CDR3 protein. The data show about 190,000 distinct CDR3 sequences, almost 96% seen once. Material for sequencing was CD4+ T cells from PBMCs. Every receptor here comes from a human donor with Susac syndrome.

The V call is TRBV21-1, the J call TRBJ1-2. TRBV21-1 is a known pseudogene. The CDR3 totals 15 residues. DNA of the CDR3: TGTGCCAGCAGCCTAGGGGGACAACCTACCTATGGCTACACCTTC. Translated: CASSLGGQPTYGYTF.

This rearrangement joins TRBV29-1 to TRBJ2-1; D is possibly TRBD1 (5 bases). Trimming left V 4 bases short and J 5 bases short, with 12 bases between. There are 13 residues in the CDR3. CDR1 and CDR2 (germline): SQVTM, ANQGSEA. CDR3 DNA: TGCAGCGTTGGTCAGGGTAGGGACAATGAGCAGTTCTTC. It translates to CSVGQGRDNEQFF.

This clonotype was recorded once. V gene TRBV20-1 combines with J gene TRBJ2-5; D possibly corresponds to TRBD1 (6 bases). Germline lookup yields CDR1 DFQATT and CDR2 SNEGSKA (reference sequence). The CDR3 is 14 amino acids. The ends were cut back, 0 bases at V and 4 bases at J, with 12 bases in the middle. The CDR3 is CSARDLSRGETQYF. In DNA, the CDR3 is TGCAGTGCTAGAGATCTCAGCAGGGGAGAGACCCAGTACTTC.

The chain recombines TRBV5-6 with TRBJ2-1; D is ambiguous. The V gene's germline CDR1 is SGHDT and CDR2 YYEEEE. Trimming took 3 bases from V and 0 from J, leaving 7 bases between them. This CDR3 is 14 amino acids long. The CDR3 region is CASSSVSSYNEQFF. CDR3 bases: TGTGCCAGCAGCTCTGTTTCCTCCTACAATGAGCAGTTCTTC. The full variable domain, its missing parts supplied by reference TRBV5-6 and TRBJ2-1, is DAGVTQSPTHLIKTRGQQVTLRCSPKSGHDTVSWYQQALGQGPQFIFQYYEEEERQRGNFPDRFSGHQFPNYSSELNVNALLLGDSALYLCASSSVSSYNEQFFGPGTRLTVL.

The V call is TRBV29-1, the J call TRBJ1-2, with D perhaps matching TRBD1 (6 bases). Germline loops: CDR1 SQVTM, CDR2 ANQGSEA. With 4 bases removed from V and 8 bases from J, the gap between germline ends came to 20 bases. The CDR3 spans 14 residues. The chain's CDR3 is CSVVKWGAVRGYTF. As DNA, the CDR3 is TGCAGCGTTGTAAAGTGGGGGGCAGTGCGGGGCTACACCTTC.

The chain recombines TRBV15 with TRBJ1-3, with D perhaps TRBD1 (5 bases). Deletions cut 1 base from V and 6 bases from J, with 16 bases between. CDR1 LNHNV and CDR2 YYDKDF come from the germline V gene (reference sequence). This CDR3 spans 16 amino acids. CDR3 loop: CATSRGDGELENTIYF. In DNA form, the CDR3 reads TGTGCCACCAGCAGAGGGGACGGCGAATTGGAAAACACCATATATTTT.

The CDR3 coding sequence is TGTGCCAGCAGTTCCGCCTCCAAGGGAGTTCAAGAGACCCAGTACTTC. It codes for CASSSASKGVQETQYF. The J gene is TRBJ2-5, the V gene TRBV6-2 or TRBV6-3, with D possibly TRBD2 on 5 matching bases. The CDR3 spans 16 residues. With 4 bases removed from V and 2 bases from J, the gap between germline ends came to 17 bases. The germline CDR1 and CDR2 sequences are MNHEY and SVGEGT.

The V and J genes are TRBV3-1 and TRBJ2-3; 11 nucleotides line up with TRBD2. The junction had 7 bases not matched to a gene; V was cut back by 4 bases and J by 7 bases. CDR1 and CDR2 (germline): LGHDT, YNNKEL (reference sequence). There are 15 residues in the CDR3. DNA of the CDR3: TGTGCCAGCAGCCCCACTAGCGGGGGAGTGAATACGCAGTATTTT. Translating gives CASSPTSGGVNTQYF.

The V call is TRBV5-1, the J call TRBJ2-5, with 7 bases fitting TRBD1. J was trimmed by 5 bases and V by 3 bases; bases with no gene match: 10. Germline CDR1 and CDR2: SGHRS and YFSETQ. The CDR3 extends over 15 amino acids. In nucleotides, the CDR3 is TGCGCCAGCAGCTCCGTCGGACAGGCCGTGGAGACCCAGTACTTC. As protein: CASSSVGQAVETQYF.

The chain employs TRBV9 and TRBJ2-1, with 10 bases matching TRBD2. The V segment lost 4 bases and the J segment 5 bases; nucleotides outside the gene matches: 9. The CDR3 runs 16 residues. Looked up from germline, CDR1 is SGDLS and CDR2 is YYNGEE. CDR3: CASSSLSGGVNNEQFF. CDR3 bases: TGTGCCAGCAGCTCCTTAAGCGGGGGGGTTAACAATGAGCAGTTCTTC.

The chain links TRBV12-3 or TRBV12-4 to TRBJ1-1; no definite D call. There are 12 residues in the CDR3. V lost 5 bases, J lost 3 bases, and 7 bases lay in between. For the CDR3, the DNA is TGTGCCAGCAGTATACAAGACACTGAAGCTTTCTTT. Protein product: CASSIQDTEAFF.

The V call is TRBV5-1, the J call TRBJ2-3; D gene ambiguous. In germline, CDR1 is SGHRS, CDR2 YFSETQ. With 0 bases removed from V and 3 bases from J, the gap between germline ends came to 14 bases. The CDR3 runs to 16 residues. CDR3 DNA: TGCGCCAGCAGCTTGGAAGGGATGGTGGGTACAGATACGCAGTATTTT. Residues: CASSLEGMVGTDTQYF. Together with reference TRBV5-1 and TRBJ2-3, the CDR3 gives the full variable domain: KAGVTQTPRYLIKTRGQQVTLSCSPISGHRSVSWYQQTPGQGLQFLFEYFSETQRNKGNFPGRFSGRQFSNSRSEMNVSTLELGDSALYLCASSLEGMVGTDTQYFGPGTRLTVL.

This clonotype showed up just once. This chain uses TRBV12-3 or TRBV12-4 with TRBJ2-7; 10 bases match TRBD1. The CDR3 sequence is 15 residues long. Losses at the gene ends were 6 bases for V and 4 bases for J; bases not matched to a gene: 9. The CDR3 bases are TGTGCCAGCAGCCTGGGGACAGGGGCGAATTACGAGCAGTACTTC. Its protein product is CASSLGTGANYEQYF.

The V call is TRBV2, the J call TRBJ2-1, with 9 bases aligning to TRBD2. Losses at the gene ends were 2 bases for V and 5 bases for J; bases not matched to a gene: 4. Germline V gene lookup returns CDR1 SNHLY and CDR2 FYNNEI. There are 15 residues in the CDR3. CDR3 coding DNA: TGTGCCAGCAGTGAATCAGCGGGGGGCAACAATGAGCAGTTCTTC. Encoded protein: CASSESAGGNNEQFF.